The entry below gives a single T cell receptor (beta chain) sequence along with its context. Its antigen is still unknown. All sequencing subjects had displayed CD8+CD57+ cell expansion on flow cytometry. Patients were therapy-naive when their blood was sampled. Using genomic DNA as the template, TCR beta VDJ and CDR3 profiling was carried out. Via MiXCR, TCRdb re-called the reads, giving one row per CDR3 protein. The data show about 40,000 distinct CDR3 sequences, roughly 69% seen once. The data are from a study of CD8+CD57+ T cells in acquired aplastic anemia. Findings and caveats of the study: Common to patients and controls were twenty-nine CD8+ CDR3 sequences.

The sample taken for sequencing was sorted CD4+, CD8+, or CD8+CD57+ T cells (not recorded which) from PBMCs. This TCR came from a human donor with aplastic anemia.

The CDR3 DNA reads TGTGCCATCAGTGAGTGGAGCAATGAGCAGTTCTTC. Amino acid sequence: CAISEWSNEQFF. The chain recombines TRBV10-3 with TRBJ2-1; D is ambiguous. The CDR3 spans 12 residues. The V and J ends lost 1 base and 6 bases respectively, with 4 bases between them. Germline lookup yields CDR1 ENHRY and CDR2 SYGVKD.